The rows below give T cell receptor beta chains drawn from one sample of a study of shared clonotypes between healthy human individuals. The table came from immunoSEQ multiplex PCR; TCRdb's copy has only in-frame clones and leaves some out. The sample consists of 800,000 to 950,000 clones, 96% of them appearing once. Sample: naive CD8+ T cells sorted from blood. The receptors here all came from a young man in good health. The CDR3 runs from the conserved cysteine through the conserved F or W. A D gene is named only where the DNA matches it firmly.

d_call: -; v_call: TRBV6-1; j_call: TRBJ2-7; cdr3_aa: CASSAQQYEQYF; cdr3_nt: TGTGCCAGCAGTGCACAGCAGTACGAGCAGTACTTC
d_call: TRBD1; v_call: TRBV5-4; j_call: TRBJ2-5; cdr3_aa: CASSAGQGRRETQYF; cdr3_nt: TGTGCCAGCAGCGCGGGACAGGGGAGGCGAGAGACCCAGTACTTC
d_call: -; v_call: TRBV6-5; j_call: TRBJ2-3; cdr3_aa: CASSYSSGGGTDTQYF; cdr3_nt: TGTGCCAGCAGTTACTCTTCCGGGGGTGGCACAGATACGCAGTATTTT
d_call: -; v_call: TRBV11-2; j_call: TRBJ2-7; cdr3_aa: CASSLGDYPTYEQYF; cdr3_nt: TGTGCCAGCAGCTTAGGTGACTACCCAACCTACGAGCAGTACTTC
d_call: -; v_call: TRBV2; j_call: TRBJ2-7; cdr3_aa: CASSERSQSHPKGNEQYF; cdr3_nt: TGTGCCAGCAGTGAACGGTCTCAGAGCCACCCCAAAGGGAACGAGCAGTACTTC
d_call: TRBD1; v_call: TRBV4-1; j_call: TRBJ1-5; cdr3_aa: CASSQVSGGQYQPQHF; cdr3_nt: TGCGCCAGCAGCCAAGTCTCAGGGGGCCAATATCAGCCCCAGCATTTT
d_call: -; v_call: TRBV11-2; j_call: TRBJ2-3; cdr3_aa: CASSLVSPGTDTQYF; cdr3_nt: TGTGCCAGCAGCTTAGTATCTCCCGGCACAGATACGCAGTATTTT
d_call: TRBD2; v_call: TRBV6-1; j_call: TRBJ2-7; cdr3_aa: CASNKGTTYEQYF; cdr3_nt: TGTGCCAGCAATAAAGGGACTACGTACGAGCAGTACTTC
d_call: -; v_call: TRBV7-9; j_call: TRBJ1-1; cdr3_aa: CASSLVTGEIEAFF; cdr3_nt: TGTGCCAGCAGCTTAGTTACCGGGGAGATTGAAGCTTTCTTT
d_call: -; v_call: TRBV9; j_call: TRBJ1-1; cdr3_aa: CASSESWGQDTEAFF; cdr3_nt: TGTGCCAGCAGCGAAAGTTGGGGGCAGGACACTGAAGCTTTCTTT